Listed here are 28 T cell receptor beta chains from one sample, sequenced in a study of blood T cell repertoires in COVID-19 (dated by TCRdb to 2018 to 2021). Libraries were made using the immunoSEQ multiplex PCR assay. TCRdb retrieved this table from immuneACCESS and kept in-frame rearrangements only. Not all clones are present; in checked studies, unresolved V genes account for under half, and no reason is known for the remainder. The sample records fewer than 200,000 clones, roughly 85% of which are singletons. Approximately 9% of the sample belongs to the ten largest clones. The sequenced material came from PBMCs or T cells enriched from blood (not recorded which). The receptor source for this set is a young woman who had recovered from COVID-19.

The chain carries TRBV28 and TRBJ1-1; D possibly corresponds to TRBD1 (5 bases). V lost 3 bases, J lost 0 bases, and 14 bases lay in between. CDR3 size: 16 residues. CDR1 is MDHEN and CDR2 is SYDVKM in the germline V gene. The DNA of the CDR3 is TGTGCCAGCAGTTTTAGTCCGACAGCGATGAACACTGAAGCTTTCTTT. It is translated as CASSFSPTAMNTEAFF. The full variable domain, completed using reference TRBV28 and TRBJ1-1, is DVKVTQSSRYLVKRTGEKVFLECVQDMDHENMFWYRQDPGLGLRLIYFSYDVKMKEKGDIPEGYSVSREKKERFSLILESASTNQTSMYLCASSFSPTAMNTEAFFGQGTRLTVV.

The gene calls are TRBV2 and TRBJ2-5, with 11 bases fitting TRBD2. The CDR3 length is 15 residues. Unmatched junction bases numbered 4, after V lost 6 bases and J lost 1 base. Per the germline V gene, CDR1 is SNHLY and CDR2 is FYNNEI. This CDR3 reads CASSGTSGGQETQYF. CDR3 coding DNA: TGTGCCAGCAGCGGCACTAGCGGGGGCCAAGAGACCCAGTACTTC. Filled out from reference TRBV2 and TRBJ2-5, the complete variable domain reads EPEVTQTPSHQVTQMGQEVILRCVPISNHLYFYWYRQILGQKVEFLVSFYNNEISEKSEIFDDQFSVERPDGSNFTLKIRSTKLEDSAMYFCASSGTSGGQETQYFGPGTRLLVL.

This sequence joins TRBV19 and TRBJ2-6; D may be TRBD2 (6 bases). This CDR3 region has 18 residues. Trimming pared 7 bases from V and 0 bases from J, leaving 19 bases between. Germline V gene data show CDR1 as LNHDA and CDR2 as SQIVND (reference sequence). CDR3 nucleotides: TGTGCCAGTATTCCTTCCGGGGGACCAATCTCTGGGGCCAACGTCCTGACTTTC. Its translation: CASIPSGGPISGANVLTF.

This clone showed up just once. The chain joins TRBV5-6 to TRBJ2-5; D remains ambiguous. Germline values: CDR1 SGHDT, CDR2 YYEEEE. The V gene lost 0 bases and the J gene lost 5 bases, with 5 bases spanning the gap. The CDR3 consists of 12 residues. Here the CDR3 reads CASSLVRETQYF. CDR3 nucleotide sequence: TGTGCCAGCAGCTTGGTTCGGGAGACCCAGTACTTC.

This clone appeared a single time. Other DNA sequences in this sample translate to the same CDR3. This sequence joins TRBV20-1 and TRBJ1-2, with D tentatively TRBD1 (5 bases). Germline lookup yields CDR1 DFQATT and CDR2 SNEGSKA (reference sequence). The length of the CDR3 is 10 residues. V lost 5 bases to trimming and J lost 6 bases, with 7 bases between them. In nucleotides, the CDR3 is TGCAGTGCTCGCAGGGATGGCTACACCTTC. Translating gives CSARRDGYTF.

This rearrangement joins TRBV19 to TRBJ1-1; weak D call: TRBD1 (6 bases). Trimming pared 1 base from V and 0 bases from J, leaving 12 bases between. Germline V gives CDR1 LNHDA, CDR2 SQIVND (reference sequence). This CDR3 spans 16 amino acids. CDR3 loop: CASSIGQGGLNTEAFF. DNA of the CDR3: TGTGCCAGTAGTATAGGGCAAGGGGGTTTGAACACTGAAGCTTTCTTT. Combining the CDR3 with reference TRBV19 and TRBJ1-1 gives the whole variable domain DGGITQSPKYLFRKEGQNVTLSCEQNLNHDAMYWYRQDPGQGLRLIYYSQIVNDFQKGDIAEGYSVSREKKESFPLTVTSAQKNPTAFYLCASSIGQGGLNTEAFFGQGTRLTVV.

V and J are TRBV11-2 and TRBJ2-7; unclear D gene. CDR3 length: 13 amino acids. V was clipped by 4 bases and J by 7 bases, with 14 bases between them. Germline V gene sequence: CDR1 SGHAT, CDR2 FQNNGV. CDR3 sequence: CASSYPGLREQYF. In DNA, the CDR3 is TGTGCCAGCAGCTACCCGGGTCTCCGGGAGCAGTACTTC.

Note on this clone: Other DNA sequences in this specimen translate into the identical CDR3. The chain joins TRBV6-5 to TRBJ2-7, with 9 nucleotides matching TRBD1. Per germline, CDR1 MNHEY and CDR2 SVGAGI. Losses at the gene ends were 8 bases for V and 4 bases for J; bases not matched to a gene: 9. There are 14 residues in the CDR3. CDR3 DNA: TGTGCCAGCTCCCCTGGGACAGGGTCATACGAGCAGTACTTC. Translated: CASSPGTGSYEQYF.

V usage is TRBV7-9 and J usage is TRBJ1-4; D gene uncertain. Per the germline V gene, CDR1 is SEHNR and CDR2 is FQNEAQ (reference sequence). With 5 bases removed from V and 7 bases from J, the gap between germline ends came to 17 bases. There are 15 residues in the CDR3. This CDR3 reads CASSPRSGGFEKLFF. For the CDR3, the DNA is TGTGCCAGCAGCCCCCGCTCGGGAGGGTTTGAAAAACTGTTTTTT.

This chain links TRBV28 with TRBJ1-6; unclear D gene. CDR1 and CDR2 (germline): MDHEN, SYDVKM. The ends were cut back, 3 bases at V and 9 bases at J, with 21 bases in the middle. The CDR3 extends over 17 amino acids. The CDR3 region is CASSFDQTTGLGSPLHF. CDR3 nucleotide sequence: TGTGCCAGCAGTTTCGACCAGACAACCGGCCTGGGTTCACCCCTCCACTTT.

The V gene is TRBV6-4, the J gene TRBJ2-2; D may be TRBD1 (5 bases). With 8 bases removed from V and 1 base from J, the gap between germline ends came to 14 bases. The V gene's germline CDR1 is MRHNA and CDR2 SNTAGT. The CDR3 loop spans 15 amino acids. The CDR3 spells CASSSPRGNTGELFF. The CDR3 region has the DNA TGTGCCAGCTCGTCCCCAAGGGGGAACACCGGGGAGCTGTTTTTT.

The chain employs TRBV6-2 or TRBV6-3 and TRBJ2-4; 8 nucleotides line up with TRBD1. The germline V gene encodes CDR1 MNHEY and CDR2 SVGEGT. CDR3 size: 14 residues. With V trimmed by 1 base and J by 8 bases, 4 bases remained unmatched. CDR3 nucleotides: TGTGCCAGCAGTTACTTGGACAGGGCGGACATTCAGTACTTC. It codes for CASSYLDRADIQYF.

The rearrangement links TRBV5-4 to TRBJ2-3; 9 bases match TRBD2. V lost 4 bases and J lost 1; bases outside the gene matches: 10. The CDR3 has 17 residues. Germline V lookup: CDR1 SGHNT, CDR2 YYREEE (reference sequence). CDR3 in amino acids: CASSPRGLAGRTDTQYF. The CDR3 DNA reads TGTGCCAGCAGCCCCCGCGGCCTAGCGGGACGCACAGATACGCAGTATTTT.

The V and J genes are TRBV28 and TRBJ1-5; D perhaps matches TRBD1 (5 bases). The CDR3 covers 16 residues. Deletions cut 5 bases from V and 3 bases from J, with 17 bases between. Germline V gives CDR1 MDHEN, CDR2 SYDVKM. The CDR3 spells CASSPDRDSINQPQHF. In nucleotides, the CDR3 is TGTGCCAGCAGTCCAGACCGCGACAGTATCAATCAGCCCCAGCATTTT.

J is TRBJ2-2 and V is TRBV27; 11 positions agree with TRBD1. This CDR3 is built from 17 residues. Germline lookup yields CDR1 MNHEY and CDR2 SMNVEV (reference sequence). V lost 4 bases and J lost 4; bases outside the gene matches: 8. CDR3 loop: CASSSDRGRASTGELFF. The CDR3 DNA reads TGTGCCAGCAGTTCGGACAGGGGGCGAGCCAGCACCGGGGAGCTGTTTTTT.

CDR3 in DNA: TGCGCCAGCAGCTTGAGGGGACAGGACAACACTGAAGCTTTCTTT. Its translation is CASSLRGQDNTEAFF. The chain joins TRBV5-1 to TRBJ1-1; TRBD1 aligns across 8 bases. CDR3 length: 15 amino acids. Germline trimming cut 1 base from V and 2 bases from J; bases unmatched to any gene: 4. CDR1 is SGHRS and CDR2 is YFSETQ in the germline V gene.

This clone was observed a handful of times. The chain recombines TRBV6-6 with TRBJ1-1; D is unresolved. V lost 7 bases and J 0 bases, leaving 12 bases between the germline ends. The CDR3 runs 14 residues. Germline V gene lookup returns CDR1 MNHNY and CDR2 SVGAGI (reference sequence). CDR3 coding DNA: TGTGCCAGCATCCTCCCCGGGATGAACACTGAAGCTTTCTTT. It yields the protein CASILPGMNTEAFF.

The CDR3 is CAWSVQGKTQYF. In nucleotides, the CDR3 is TGTGCCTGGAGTGTTCAGGGAAAGACCCAGTACTTC. This rearrangement joins TRBV30 to TRBJ2-5; D is possibly TRBD1 (5 bases). Per germline, CDR1 GTSNPN and CDR2 SVGIG (reference sequence). Trimming shortened V by 0 bases and J by 6 bases, and 8 bases separated the two germline ends. The CDR3 has 12 residues.

The chain joins TRBV6-5 to TRBJ2-7, with TRBD1 matching over 9 bases. After removal of 10 bases from V and 3 bases from J, the junction contained 10 bases not matched to a gene. Per the germline V gene, CDR1 is MNHEY and CDR2 is SVGAGI. This CDR3 region has 14 residues. The chain's CDR3 is CATGNWDRVYEQYF. In DNA, the CDR3 is TGTGCCACCGGGAATTGGGACAGGGTCTACGAGCAGTACTTC.

This rearrangement joins TRBV27 to TRBJ2-7, with 11 bases that match TRBD1. CDR1 is MNHEY and CDR2 is SMNVEV in the germline V gene (reference sequence). J gave up 2 bases and V 5 bases, and 5 bases lay outside the gene matches. This CDR3 has 15 residues. The CDR3: CASSPDRGRAYEQYF. For the CDR3, the DNA is TGTGCCAGCAGTCCGGACAGGGGGCGCGCCTACGAGCAGTACTTC.

This clone was detected a few times. This chain links TRBV6-1 with TRBJ1-1, with D tentatively TRBD1 (5 bases). V gave up 1 base and J gave up 4 bases, with 10 bases separating them. CDR1 is MNHNS, CDR2 SASEGT, per germline. The CDR3 loop spans 14 amino acids. As DNA, the CDR3 is TGTGCCAGCAGTGAAGGGGGCTTCGGCACTGAAGCTTTCTTT. Amino acids: CASSEGGFGTEAFF.

This sequence joins TRBV6-5 and TRBJ2-7; 7 nucleotides agree with TRBD2. CDR3 length: 14 amino acids. The junction had 9 bases not matched to a gene; V was cut back by 4 bases and J by 6 bases. Germline V gives CDR1 MNHEY, CDR2 SVGAGI. This chain's CDR3 is CASSSGLTPGEQYF. CDR3 nucleotide sequence: TGTGCCAGCAGTTCGGGACTAACCCCCGGCGAGCAGTACTTC.

The chain joins TRBV19 to TRBJ1-2, with 7 bases lining up with TRBD1. V was pared by 4 bases and J by 3 bases, with 11 bases of the junction left unmatched. This CDR3 is built from 16 residues. CDR1 and CDR2 (germline): LNHDA, SQIVND (reference sequence). The CDR3 spells CASSTSSGQKHYGYTF. DNA of the CDR3: TGTGCCAGTAGTACCAGCTCGGGACAGAAGCACTATGGCTACACCTTC.

The chain links TRBV27 to TRBJ2-5; 14 bases line up with TRBD2. Germline V lookup: CDR1 MNHEY, CDR2 SMNVEV (reference sequence). The CDR3 runs 15 residues. V dropped 6 bases and J dropped 4; count of bases not matched to a gene: 4. In nucleotides, the CDR3 is TGTGCCAGCAGCCTTGGGACTAGCGGGAGAGAGACCCAGTACTTC. Translating it yields CASSLGTSGRETQYF.

This rearrangement joins TRBV27 to TRBJ1-2; TRBD1 might be the D (6 bases). V dropped 5 bases and J dropped 0 bases, with 10 bases sitting between them. Germline values: CDR1 MNHEY, CDR2 SMNVEV (reference sequence). The CDR3 spans 14 residues. The CDR3: CASSPRGPNYGYTF. The DNA for the CDR3 is TGTGCCAGCAGTCCCAGGGGCCCTAACTATGGCTACACCTTC.

The rearrangement joins TRBV11-2 to TRBJ1-1, with D uncertain. This CDR3 is built from 13 residues. Trimming shortened V by 3 bases and J by 1 base, and 6 bases separated the two germline ends. Per the germline V gene, CDR1 is SGHAT and CDR2 is FQNNGV. The CDR3 DNA is TGTGCCAGCAGCTTTCAGGAGAACACTGAAGCTTTCTTT. This sequence encodes CASSFQENTEAFF.

The chain links TRBV29-1 to TRBJ2-5; D remains unclear. Trimming stripped 3 bases from V and 3 bases from J, with 8 bases between. CDR1 SQVTM and CDR2 ANQGSEA come from the germline V gene. The CDR3 covers 12 residues. CDR3 amino acids: CSVDSREETQYF. In DNA form, the CDR3 reads TGCAGCGTTGATTCCCGGGAAGAGACCCAGTACTTC. The complete variable domain, with remaining parts taken from reference TRBV29-1 and TRBJ2-5, reads SAVISQKPSRDICQRGTSLTIQCQVDSQVTMMFWYRQQPGQSLTLIATANQGSEATYESGFVIDKFPISRPNLTFSTLTVSNMSPEDSSIYLCSVDSREETQYFGPGTRLLVL.

V is TRBV28 and J is TRBJ2-5, with 7 bases lining up with TRBD1. This CDR3 region has 14 residues. Looked up from germline, CDR1 is MDHEN and CDR2 is SYDVKM. V trimming: 6 bases; J trimming: 1 base; junction bases outside the gene matches: 5. The CDR3 reads CASRFDRAQETQYF. CDR3 DNA sequence: TGTGCCAGCAGATTTGACAGGGCCCAAGAGACCCAGTACTTC.